This section outlines one T cell receptor beta chain sequence together with its context. The data are from a study of cytomegalovirus exposure and HLA in healthy donors. Measured with immunoSEQ multiplex PCR; TCRdb has only the in-frame clones, and not every one. The table records some 88,000 clones, 95% to 97% of them present only once. In germline, CDR1 is MDHEN, CDR2 SYDVKM. V lost 4 bases and J lost 4; bases outside the gene matches: 10. The CDR3 spans 16 residues. The TCR originated in a man between 18 and 35 years old in good health and CMV-seronegative. The sequencing input was PBMCs. The chain has TRBV28 and TRBJ2-7, with 10 nucleotides matching TRBD1. CDR3 sequence: CASSSILRDRGYEQYF. DNA of the CDR3: TGTGCCAGCAGTTCTATCCTCAGGGACAGGGGTTACGAGCAGTACTTC.